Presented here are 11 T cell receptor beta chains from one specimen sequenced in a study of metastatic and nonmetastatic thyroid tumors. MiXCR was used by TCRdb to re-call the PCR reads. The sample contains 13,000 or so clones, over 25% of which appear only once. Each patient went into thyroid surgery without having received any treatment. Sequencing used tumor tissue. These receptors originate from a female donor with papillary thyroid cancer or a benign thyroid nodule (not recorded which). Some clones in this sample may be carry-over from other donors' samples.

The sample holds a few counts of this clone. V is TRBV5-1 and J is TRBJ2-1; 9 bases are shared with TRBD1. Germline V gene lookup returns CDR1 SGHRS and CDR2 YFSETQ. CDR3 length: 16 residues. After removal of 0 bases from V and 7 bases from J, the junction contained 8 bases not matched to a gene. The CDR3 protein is CASSLEQGARSNEQFF. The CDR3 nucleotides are TGCGCCAGCAGCTTGGAACAGGGGGCTAGGTCGAATGAGCAGTTCTTC.

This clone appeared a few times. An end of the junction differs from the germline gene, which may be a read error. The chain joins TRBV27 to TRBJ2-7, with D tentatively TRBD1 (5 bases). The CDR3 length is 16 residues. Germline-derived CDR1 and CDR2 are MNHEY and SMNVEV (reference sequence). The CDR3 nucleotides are TGTGCCAGCAGTTCCCCAGGCAGGGTAGGGTCCCACGATCAGTACTTC. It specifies CASSSPGRVGSHDQYF.

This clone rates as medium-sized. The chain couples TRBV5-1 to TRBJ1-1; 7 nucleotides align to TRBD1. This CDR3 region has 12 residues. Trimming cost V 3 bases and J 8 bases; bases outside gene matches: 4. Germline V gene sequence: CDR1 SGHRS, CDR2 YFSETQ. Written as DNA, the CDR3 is TGCGCCAGCAGCTCCGGACAGGACGAAGCTTTCTTT. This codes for CASSSGQDEAFF. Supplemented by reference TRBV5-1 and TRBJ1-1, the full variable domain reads KAGVTQTPRYLIKTRGQQVTLSCSPISGHRSVSWYQQTPGQGLQFLFEYFSETQRNKGNFPGRFSGRQFSNSRSEMNVSTLELGDSALYLCASSSGQDEAFFGQGTRLTVV.

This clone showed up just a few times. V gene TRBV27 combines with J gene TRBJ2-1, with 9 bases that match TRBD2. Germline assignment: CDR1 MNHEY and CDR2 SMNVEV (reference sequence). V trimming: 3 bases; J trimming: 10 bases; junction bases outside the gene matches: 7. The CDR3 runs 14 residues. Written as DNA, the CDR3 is TGTGCCAGCAGTTTTGGCGGGAGGGCCGGGGAGCAGTTCTTC. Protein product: CASSFGGRAGEQFF.

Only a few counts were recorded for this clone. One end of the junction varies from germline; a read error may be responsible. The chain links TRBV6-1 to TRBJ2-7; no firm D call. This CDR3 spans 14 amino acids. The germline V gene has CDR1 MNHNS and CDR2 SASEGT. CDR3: CASIERGPSYEHYF. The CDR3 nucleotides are TGTGCCAGCATCGAGAGAGGACCCTCCTACGAGCATTACTTC.

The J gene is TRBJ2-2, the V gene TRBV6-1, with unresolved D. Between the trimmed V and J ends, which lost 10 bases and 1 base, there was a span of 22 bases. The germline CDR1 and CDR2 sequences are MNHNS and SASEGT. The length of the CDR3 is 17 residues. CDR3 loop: CATELLKTDQNTGELFF. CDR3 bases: TGTGCCACAGAGCTGCTCAAAACGGACCAGAACACCGGGGAGCTGTTTTTT.

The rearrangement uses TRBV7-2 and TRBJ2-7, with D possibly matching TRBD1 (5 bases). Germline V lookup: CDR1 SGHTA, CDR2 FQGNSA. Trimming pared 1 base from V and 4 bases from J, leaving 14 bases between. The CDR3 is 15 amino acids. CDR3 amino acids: CASSLVIGAEYEQYF. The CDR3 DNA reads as TGTGCCAGCAGCTTAGTCATTGGGGCTGAGTACGAGCAGTACTTC.

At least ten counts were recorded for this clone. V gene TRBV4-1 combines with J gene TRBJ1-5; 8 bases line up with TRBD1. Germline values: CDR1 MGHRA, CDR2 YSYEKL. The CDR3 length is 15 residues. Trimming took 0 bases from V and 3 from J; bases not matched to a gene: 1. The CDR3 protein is CASSQEDRDNQPQHF. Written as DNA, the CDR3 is TGCGCCAGCAGCCAAGAGGACAGGGACAATCAGCCCCAGCATTTT.

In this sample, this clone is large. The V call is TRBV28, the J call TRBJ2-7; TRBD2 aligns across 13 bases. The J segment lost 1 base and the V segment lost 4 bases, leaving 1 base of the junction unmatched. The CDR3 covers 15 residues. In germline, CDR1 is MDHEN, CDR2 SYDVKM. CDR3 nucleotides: TGTGCCAGCAGTTCGACTAGCGGGAGGTCCTACGAGCAGTACTTC. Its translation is CASSSTSGRSYEQYF. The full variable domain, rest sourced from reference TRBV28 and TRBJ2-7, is DVKVTQSSRYLVKRTGEKVFLECVQDMDHENMFWYRQDPGLGLRLIYFSYDVKMKEKGDIPEGYSVSREKKERFSLILESASTNQTSMYLCASSSTSGRSYEQYFGPGTRLTVT.

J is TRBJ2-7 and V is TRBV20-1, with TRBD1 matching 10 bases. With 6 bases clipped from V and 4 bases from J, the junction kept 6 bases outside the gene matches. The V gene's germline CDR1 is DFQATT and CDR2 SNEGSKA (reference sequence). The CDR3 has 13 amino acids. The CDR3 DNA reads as TGCAGTGCCGGAGACAGGGGGCTGTACGAGCAGTACTTC. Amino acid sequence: CSAGDRGLYEQYF.

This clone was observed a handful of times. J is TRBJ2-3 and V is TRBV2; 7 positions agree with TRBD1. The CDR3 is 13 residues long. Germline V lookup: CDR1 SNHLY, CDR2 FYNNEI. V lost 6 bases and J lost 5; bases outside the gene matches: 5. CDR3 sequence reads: CASRRTGKDTQYF. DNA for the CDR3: TGTGCCAGCAGAAGGACAGGAAAAGATACGCAGTATTTT.